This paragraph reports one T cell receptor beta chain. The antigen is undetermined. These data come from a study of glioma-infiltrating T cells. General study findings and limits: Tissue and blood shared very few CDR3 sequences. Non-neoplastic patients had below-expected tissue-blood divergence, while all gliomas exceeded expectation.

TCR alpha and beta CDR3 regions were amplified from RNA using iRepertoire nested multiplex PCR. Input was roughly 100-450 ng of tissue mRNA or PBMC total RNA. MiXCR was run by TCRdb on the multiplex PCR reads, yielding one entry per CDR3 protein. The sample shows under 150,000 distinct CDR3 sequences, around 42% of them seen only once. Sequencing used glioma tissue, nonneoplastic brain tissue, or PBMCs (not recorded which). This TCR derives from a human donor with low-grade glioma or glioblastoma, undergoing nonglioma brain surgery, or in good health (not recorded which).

CDR3 sequence (DNA): TGCAGTGCTTTAGGGGGGACCAATCAGCCCCAGCATTTT. Its translation: CSALGGTNQPQHF. The genes are TRBV20-1 and TRBJ1-5; possible D gene TRBD1, 6 bases. Trimming removed 5 bases from V and 3 bases from J, with 11 bases in between. The CDR3 spans 13 residues. Germline V gene sequence: CDR1 DFQATT, CDR2 SNEGSKA (reference sequence).